The T cell receptor beta chain described here comes from a study of shared clonotypes between healthy human individuals. Study findings and constraints: In contrast to clonotypes shared by all four donors, non-shared clonotypes had lower generation probabilities.

Several immunoSEQ plates held equal portions of the genomic DNA taken from each subset. The data were produced by immunoSEQ multiplex PCR, yet TCRdb's version contains in-frame clones alone and is incomplete. The table includes about 1,500,000 clones, roughly 97% detected once. Negatively enriched CD4+ T cells were divided by CD45RA into naive and memory. The CDR3 consists of 16 residues. The germline V gene has CDR1 LGHNA and CDR2 YNFKEQ. The V segment lost 0 bases and the J segment 9 bases; nucleotides outside the gene matches: 11. About this clone: Its cognate antigen is unknown.

V gene TRBV4-2 combines with J gene TRBJ2-1; TRBD2 matches 7 bases. The receptor comes from a man between 25 and 39 years old in good health. Input material: naive CD4+ T cells sorted from blood. The subset was: CD45RA+ positively selected. Here the CDR3 DNA reads TGTGCCAGCAGCCAAGAGATCGGGAGGCGCCTGGGTGAGCAGTTCTTC. Translated: CASSQEIGRRLGEQFF.